The T cell receptor (beta chain) described here comes from a study of T cell responses to AZD1222 COVID-19 vaccine. Germline values: CDR1 KGHSH, CDR2 LQKENI. CDR3 size: 17 residues. Losses at the gene ends were 10 bases for V and 0 bases for J; bases not matched to a gene: 14. Assay: immunoSEQ multiplex PCR; the TCRdb copy retains only in-frame clones and omits some. Here the sample spans tens of thousands of clones, around 90% being singletons. Points on this clone: Its antigen remains unidentified.

General study findings and limits: Targeting of unmutated variant regions was reportedly seen in nearly half of spike-specific TCRs. Spike-specific TCR breadth and depth grew following two AZD1222 doses. Females made up more of the donors, who were largely white British, and clonal diversity may have come out too low.

The clonotype originates from an adult in good health. The sequences come from peripheral blood, collected on day 0 of AZD1222 vaccination. The J gene is TRBJ1-4, the V gene TRBV18, with TRBD1 matching over 7 bases. Written as DNA, the CDR3 is TGTGCCAATCGACACCCGGGACAGCCTGCAACTAATGAAAAACTGTTTTTT. Its translation is CANRHPGQPATNEKLFF.